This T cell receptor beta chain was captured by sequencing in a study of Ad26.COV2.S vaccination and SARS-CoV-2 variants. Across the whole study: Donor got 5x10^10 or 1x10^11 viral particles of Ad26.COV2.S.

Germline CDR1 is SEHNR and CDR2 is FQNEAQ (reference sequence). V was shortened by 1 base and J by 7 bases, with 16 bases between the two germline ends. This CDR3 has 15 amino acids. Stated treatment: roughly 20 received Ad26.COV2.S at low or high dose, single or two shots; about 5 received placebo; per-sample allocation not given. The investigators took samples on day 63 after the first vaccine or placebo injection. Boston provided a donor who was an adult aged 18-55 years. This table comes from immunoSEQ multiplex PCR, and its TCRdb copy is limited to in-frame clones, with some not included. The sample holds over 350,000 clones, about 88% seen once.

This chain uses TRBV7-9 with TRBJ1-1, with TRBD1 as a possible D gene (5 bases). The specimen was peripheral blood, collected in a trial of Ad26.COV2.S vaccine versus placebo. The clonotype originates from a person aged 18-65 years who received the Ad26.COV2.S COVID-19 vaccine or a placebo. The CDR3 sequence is CASSLEGNELGEAFF. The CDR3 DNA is TGTGCCAGCAGCTTAGAGGGGAATGAACTGGGTGAAGCTTTCTTT. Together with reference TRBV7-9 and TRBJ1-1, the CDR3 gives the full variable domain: DTGVSQNPRHKITKRGQNVTFRCDPISEHNRLYWYRQTLGQGPEFLTYFQNEAQLEKSRLLSDRFSAERPKGSFSTLEIQRTEQGDSAMYLCASSLEGNELGEAFFGQGTRLTVV.